The clone carrying this TCR beta chain was detected only a few times. This record belongs to a study of blood T cell repertoires in COVID-19. V trimming: 2 bases; J trimming: 6 bases; junction bases outside the gene matches: 8. The CDR3 is 16 residues long. Germline CDR1 and CDR2: LNHDA and SQIVND (reference sequence). Sequencing was performed with immunoSEQ multiplex PCR; in TCRdb, only in-frame clones are kept and a portion is missing. The sample lists about 210,000 clones; around 90% were seen once. Sequences were obtained from PBMCs or T cells enriched from blood (not recorded which). The rearrangement joins TRBV19 to TRBJ1-2; 11 positions match TRBD1. The TCR comes from a young man in a cohort exposed to, infected with or recovered from COVID-19 (not recorded which). The CDR3 bases are TGTGCCAGTAGTATACTCCCCTCGGGACAGGGGGATGGCTACACCTTC. Translating gives CASSILPSGQGDGYTF.